This T cell receptor beta chain was documented in a study of blood T cell repertoires in COVID-19. At the level of the study: Sources were T cells, B-cell-depleted T cells, or PBMCs; the material itself was cDNA or gDNA.

CDR1 and CDR2 from the germline V gene are ENHRY and SYGVKD. V lost 5 bases to trimming and J lost 5 bases; unmatched junction nucleotides: 1. CDR3 length: 13 amino acids. Sequencing was performed with immunoSEQ multiplex PCR; in TCRdb, only in-frame clones are kept and a portion is missing. The sample has 200,000 to 250,000 clones, about 85% seen once; the top ten hold approximately 12%. V usage is TRBV10-3 and J usage is TRBJ2-1, with 9 bases identical to TRBD2. The clonotype comes from a woman aged 18 to 35 who had recovered from COVID-19. Source material: peripheral blood. CDR3 coding DNA: TGTGCCATCAGTCGACTAGCGGACAATGAGCAGTTCTTC. It codes for CAISRLADNEQFF.